The 23 T cell receptor beta chains reported below all come from one sample, sequenced in a study of OX40 agonist ivuxolimab in advanced cancers. This table comes from immunoSEQ multiplex PCR, and its TCRdb copy is limited to in-frame clones, with some not included. The sample yields 77,000 or so clones, 90% seen once. The sample was CD4+ or CD8+ T cells sorted from blood, taken in a trial of the OX40 agonist ivuxolimab. These TCRs come from an adult with an advanced solid tumor such as melanoma, head and neck, liver or kidney cancer.

This clone was seen a handful of times. The V call is TRBV7-2, the J call TRBJ2-3; TRBD2 matches 12 bases. Trimming cost V 5 bases and J 2 bases; bases outside gene matches: 11. The length of the CDR3 is 18 residues. Germline V gene data show CDR1 as SGHTA and CDR2 as FQGNSA. The CDR3 loop reads CASSPYLGLAGYTDTQYF. CDR3 coding DNA: TGTGCCAGCAGCCCTTACCTGGGACTAGCGGGTTACACAGATACGCAGTATTTT.

The rearrangement joins TRBV21-1 to TRBJ1-2; the D call TRBD1 from the table was never checked on the DNA. TRBV21-1 is described as a pseudogene. The CDR3 extends over 14 amino acids. The CDR3 loop reads CASSNTDRPYGYTF. The CDR3 coding sequence is TGTGCCAGCAGCAATACGGACAGACCATATGGCTACACCTTC.

The V gene is TRBV7-2, the J gene TRBJ1-1; the D is unclear. The germline V gene encodes CDR1 SGHTA and CDR2 FQGNSA. The CDR3 is 15 residues long. Trimming took 1 base from V and 4 from J, leaving 13 bases between them. CDR3 sequence (DNA): TGTGCCAGCAGCTTAGGGCACCGTGTGGGCACTGAAGCTTTCTTT. This encodes CASSLGHRVGTEAFF.

In this sample, this clone turned up a few times. Compared with germline, one end of the junction differs, possibly owing to a read error. The rearrangement uses TRBV2 and TRBJ2-7; 7 positions match TRBD2. This CDR3 comprises 11 residues. Germline V gene lookup returns CDR1 SNHLY and CDR2 FYNNEI. The CDR3 coding sequence is TGTGCCAGAAGTGAGCGGGGTAGGCAGTACTTC. Translating gives CARSERGRQYF.

The genes are TRBV21-1 and TRBJ2-1; the table calls TRBD1, which could not be checked here. TRBV21-1 is tagged as a pseudogene. The length of the CDR3 is 17 residues. The CDR3 loop is CASSKHFWRRQGNEQFF. The DNA for the CDR3 is TGTGCCAGCAGCAAACATTTTTGGCGGAGACAGGGCAATGAGCAGTTCTTC.

The rearrangement joins TRBV18 to TRBJ2-2; D not certain. The CDR3 totals 13 residues. The germline CDR1 and CDR2 sequences are KGHSH and LQKENI. The V and J ends lost 5 bases and 5 bases respectively, with 9 bases between them. Here the CDR3 DNA reads TGTGCCAGCTCAGTTTTGGAAACCGGGGAGCTGTTTTTT. Translated: CASSVLETGELFF.

This sequence joins TRBV28 and TRBJ1-2; possible D gene TRBD1, 5 bases. The CDR3 contains 14 residues. The ends were cut back, 5 bases at V and 3 bases at J, with 13 bases in the middle. Germline values: CDR1 MDHEN, CDR2 SYDVKM. The chain's CDR3 is CASSPDPGYYGYTF. In DNA form, the CDR3 reads TGTGCCAGCAGTCCCGATCCAGGGTACTATGGCTACACCTTC.

CDR3 coding DNA: TGCGCCAGCAGTTTACGCCCGACAGGGGGTTCCGGGGAGACCCAGTACTTC. Translating it yields CASSLRPTGGSGETQYF. The chain recombines TRBV5-1 with TRBJ2-5; 9 nucleotides align to TRBD1. The germline V gene encodes CDR1 SGHRS and CDR2 YFSETQ. After removal of 5 bases from V and 5 bases from J, the junction contained 16 bases not matched to a gene. CDR3 length: 17 residues.

V usage is TRBV19 and J usage is TRBJ2-1, with D possibly matching TRBD2 (6 bases). The CDR3 is 14 residues long. Germline V gene data show CDR1 as LNHDA and CDR2 as SQIVND (reference sequence). V was trimmed by 3 bases and J by 6 bases, leaving 12 bases between them. CDR3 protein: CASSMLLASNEQFF. For the CDR3, the DNA is TGTGCCAGTAGTATGCTTCTAGCGAGCAATGAGCAGTTCTTC.

This clone showed up just once. This chain joins TRBV6-5 and TRBJ2-7, with a possible D match to TRBD2 (5 bases). This CDR3 is 14 amino acids long. In germline, CDR1 is MNHEY, CDR2 SVGAGI. V shed 7 bases and J shed 3 bases, with 16 bases lying between them. Here the CDR3 DNA reads TGTGCCAGCACTAGGGAGTTCTGGGGCTACGAGCAGTACTTC. Translation: CASTREFWGYEQYF.

The CDR3 DNA reads as TGCGCCAGCAGCAGTACCGGGACTAGCGGTAAAGAGACCCAGTACTTC. This sequence encodes CASSSTGTSGKETQYF. The chain couples TRBV10-1 to TRBJ2-5; 11 bases align to TRBD2. CDR3 length: 16 residues. Germline values: CDR1 WNHNN, CDR2 SYGVQD (reference sequence). Germline trimming cut 6 bases from V and 3 bases from J; bases unmatched to any gene: 9.

Turning to this clone: Other DNA sequences of this sample code for an identical CDR3. The J gene is TRBJ1-3, the V gene TRBV4-2, with D tentatively TRBD1 (5 bases). V was clipped by 3 bases and J by 2 bases, with 11 bases between them. Looked up from germline, CDR1 is LGHNA and CDR2 is YNFKEQ. The CDR3 is 15 residues long. This CDR3 reads CASSQVTGAGNTIYF. The DNA for the CDR3 is TGTGCCAGCAGCCAGGTAACAGGCGCTGGAAACACCATATATTTT.

The gene calls are TRBV27 and TRBJ2-5; D remains unclear. Germline V gene sequence: CDR1 MNHEY, CDR2 SMNVEV (reference sequence). The CDR3 spans 11 residues. V shed 3 bases and J shed 3 bases, with 2 bases lying between them. CDR3: CASSFKETQYF. The CDR3 DNA reads TGTGCCAGCAGTTTTAAAGAGACCCAGTACTTC.

The rearrangement uses TRBV7-7 and TRBJ2-3, with a weak D call TRBD1 (6 bases). Germline V CDR1 and CDR2: SSHAT, FNYEAQ (reference sequence). This CDR3 contains 13 residues. Trimming removed 1 base from V and 5 bases from J, with 7 bases in between. The CDR3 is CASSLGGQDTQYF. The CDR3 bases are TGTGCCAGCAGCTTAGGGGGGCAAGATACGCAGTATTTT.

The chain employs TRBV16 and TRBJ1-3, with D uncertain. In germline, CDR1 is KGHSY, CDR2 FQNENV. Trimming removed 0 bases at V and 4 bases at J, with 7 bases between. CDR3 length: 14 amino acids. CDR3 loop: CASSQSTVGNTIYF. The CDR3 DNA sequence: TGTGCCAGCAGCCAATCCACAGTGGGAAACACCATATATTTT.

J is TRBJ1-1 and V is TRBV5-1; D is uncertain. The CDR3 runs 14 residues. CDR1 is SGHRS and CDR2 is YFSETQ in the germline V gene. V was cut by 0 bases and J by 4 bases, with 10 bases left in between. The DNA for the CDR3 is TGCGCCAGCAGCTTGGTGTTAGGGAGCACTGAAGCTTTCTTT. This translates into CASSLVLGSTEAFF.

The chain joins TRBV21-1 to TRBJ2-2; TRBD1, the table's D call, lacks a check against the DNA. TRBV21-1 is labeled a pseudogene. CDR3 length: 16 amino acids. In nucleotides, the CDR3 is TGTGCCAGCAGCAGAAGACAGGGCGAAAACACCGGGGAGCTGTTTTTT. Translation: CASSRRQGENTGELFF.

This chain connects TRBV6-5 to TRBJ2-7, with 9 bases aligning to TRBD1. Germline trimming cut 4 bases from V and 5 bases from J; bases unmatched to any gene: 9. This CDR3 comprises 15 residues. Germline loops: CDR1 MNHEY, CDR2 SVGAGI. CDR3 residues: CASSFSGTGTNEQYF. CDR3 nucleotide sequence: TGTGCCAGCAGTTTTTCAGGGACAGGGACAAACGAGCAGTACTTC.

This chain joins TRBV28 and TRBJ2-6; D is ambiguous. This CDR3 region has 13 residues. CDR1 is MDHEN, CDR2 SYDVKM, per germline. With 6 bases removed from V and 2 bases from J, the gap between germline ends came to 5 bases. CDR3 DNA: TGTGCCAGCAGAATAACTGGGGCCAACGTCCTGACTTTC. Protein sequence: CASRITGANVLTF.

The V and J genes are TRBV18 and TRBJ2-7; D is uncertain. Germline-derived CDR1 and CDR2 are KGHSH and LQKENI. V lost 0 bases and J 2 bases, leaving 5 bases between the germline ends. This CDR3 contains 13 residues. The CDR3 here is CASSPPEPYEQYF. CDR3 bases: TGTGCCAGCTCACCACCGGAGCCCTACGAGCAGTACTTC.

The CDR3 region is CAISDWEGNGYTF. The CDR3 coding sequence is TGTGCCATCAGTGATTGGGAGGGAAATGGCTACACCTTC. The chain joins TRBV10-3 to TRBJ1-2; D unresolved. CDR3 length equals 13 residues. V lost 3 bases, J lost 6 bases, and 11 bases lay in between. The V gene's germline CDR1 is ENHRY and CDR2 SYGVKD.

This rearrangement joins TRBV6-6 to TRBJ1-1, with 8 bases aligning to TRBD1. Germline V gene data show CDR1 as MNHNY and CDR2 as SVGAGI (reference sequence). CDR3 length equals 16 residues. V gave up 0 bases and J gave up 4 bases; unmatched junction bases: 7. CDR3 residues: CASSYSLTTGVTEAFF. The CDR3 region has the DNA TGTGCCAGCAGTTACTCGTTGACGACAGGGGTCACTGAAGCTTTCTTT.

This sequence joins TRBV11-3 and TRBJ2-5, with D maybe TRBD1 (6 bases). The CDR3 is made up of 15 amino acids. Germline CDR1 is SGHNT and CDR2 is YENEEA. The V gene lost 5 bases and the J gene lost 3 bases, with 16 bases spanning the gap. CDR3 loop: CASSAIAGQKETQYF. CDR3 DNA sequence: TGTGCCAGCAGCGCTATCGCTGGACAGAAAGAGACCCAGTACTTC.